The 21 T cell receptor beta chains listed next were all sequenced from one sample in a study of blood T cell repertoires in COVID-19. TCRdb's table, derived via immunoSEQ multiplex PCR, lists solely in-frame clones and lacks some. The table shows some 110,000 clones, with 75% to 90% occurring only once. Source material: peripheral blood. All receptors derive from a human donor in a cohort sampled during active COVID-19.

CDR3 DNA: TGTGCCAGCAGTTTAGCCGGGACAGGGGGGGATGAGCAGTTCTTC. Its protein product is CASSLAGTGGDEQFF. The chain carries TRBV28 and TRBJ2-1, with TRBD1 matching over 11 bases. V lost 2 bases to trimming and J lost 8 bases; unmatched junction nucleotides: 5. The germline V gene has CDR1 MDHEN and CDR2 SYDVKM. There are 15 residues in the CDR3.

V and J are TRBV10-1 and TRBJ1-1, with a possible D match to TRBD1 (6 bases). V was clipped by 5 bases and J by 3 bases, with 10 bases between them. This CDR3 is 13 amino acids long. Germline V lookup: CDR1 WNHNN, CDR2 SYGVQD (reference sequence). CDR3: CASSSGQYTEAFF. CDR3 coding DNA: TGCGCCAGCAGTTCTGGACAGTACACTGAAGCTTTCTTT.

V gene TRBV5-1 combines with J gene TRBJ2-5; 8 positions agree with TRBD1. This CDR3 spans 14 amino acids. The V gene's germline CDR1 is SGHRS and CDR2 YFSETQ. After removal of 0 bases from V and 5 bases from J, the junction contained 3 bases not matched to a gene. CDR3 sequence: CASSLAGGLETQYF. The DNA of the CDR3 is TGCGCCAGCAGCTTGGCAGGGGGCCTGGAGACCCAGTACTTC.

The gene calls are TRBV6-5 and TRBJ2-2; 9 positions match TRBD2. Germline CDR1 and CDR2: MNHEY and SVGAGI. CDR3 length: 16 residues. The J segment lost 7 bases and the V segment lost 4 bases, leaving 10 bases of the junction unmatched. CDR3 region: CASSFPAGGQIGELFF. The CDR3 DNA sequence: TGTGCCAGCAGTTTCCCAGCGGGGGGCCAGATCGGGGAGCTGTTTTTT.

The rearrangement uses TRBV5-1 and TRBJ2-1; 10 bases line up with TRBD2. The CDR3 is made up of 15 amino acids. The V gene end was trimmed by 3 bases and the J gene end by 6 bases; junction bases not matched to a gene: 6. Per germline, CDR1 SGHRS and CDR2 YFSETQ. DNA for the CDR3: TGCGCCAGCAGCTCCACCGGGACTAGCGTCAATGAGCAGTTCTTC. Translation: CASSSTGTSVNEQFF. The whole variable domain, remainder taken from reference TRBV5-1 and TRBJ2-1, is KAGVTQTPRYLIKTRGQQVTLSCSPISGHRSVSWYQQTPGQGLQFLFEYFSETQRNKGNFPGRFSGRQFSNSRSEMNVSTLELGDSALYLCASSSTGTSVNEQFFGPGTRLTVL.

This clone was recorded at least ten times. CDR3 amino acids: CASSLVAPTNYGYTF. The CDR3 nucleotides read TGTGCCAGCAGCTTAGTGGCCCCGACTAACTATGGCTACACCTTC. The V and J genes are TRBV7-8 and TRBJ1-2, with D hard to call. This CDR3 comprises 15 residues. Germline V gives CDR1 SGHVS, CDR2 FQNEAQ. Trimming took off 1 base at V and 0 bases at J, with 9 bases between the two ends.

The J gene is TRBJ2-1, the V gene TRBV6-5; D gene unclear. The CDR3 totals 11 residues. Germline CDR1 and CDR2: MNHEY and SVGAGI. V was shortened by 8 bases and J by 16 bases, with 18 bases between the two germline ends. The DNA of the CDR3 is TGTGCCAGCGCCGTCCTGGGCCCTGAATTCTTC. It encodes CASAVLGPEFF.

V and J are TRBV7-2 and TRBJ2-3; 8 bases are shared with TRBD2. The germline CDR1 and CDR2 sequences are SGHTA and FQGNSA. The CDR3 sequence is 14 residues long. Unmatched junction bases numbered 7, after V lost 4 bases and J lost 7 bases. The CDR3 loop is CASSSPGTRNTQYF. CDR3 nucleotide sequence: TGTGCCAGCAGCTCTCCCGGGACTAGAAATACGCAGTATTTT. Full variable domain (missing parts from reference TRBV7-2 and TRBJ2-3): GAGVSQSPSNKVTEKGKDVELRCDPISGHTALYWYRQSLGQGLEFLIYFQGNSAPDKSGLPSDRFSAERTGGSVSTLTIQRTQQEDSAVYLCASSSPGTRNTQYFGPGTRLTVL.

This rearrangement joins TRBV7-9 to TRBJ2-7; D may be TRBD1 (5 bases). Looked up from germline, CDR1 is SEHNR and CDR2 is FQNEAQ (reference sequence). The CDR3 sequence is 14 residues long. V lost 5 bases and J lost 5, with 16 bases in between. In nucleotides, the CDR3 is TGTGCCAGCAGCCCCGAGAAGGGGCGCGACGAGCAGTACTTC. Protein product: CASSPEKGRDEQYF.

The gene calls are TRBV28 and TRBJ2-5; 12 positions match TRBD2. Trimming at V came to 4 bases and at J to 5 bases, leaving 8 bases not matched to a gene. There are 16 residues in the CDR3. Looked up from germline, CDR1 is MDHEN and CDR2 is SYDVKM. Here the CDR3 reads CASSSPRTSGKETQYF. The CDR3 nucleotides are TGTGCCAGCAGTTCCCCACGGACTAGCGGGAAGGAGACCCAGTACTTC.

This clone has only a few counts. V is TRBV19 and J is TRBJ2-7, with D tentatively TRBD1 (6 bases). The length of the CDR3 is 12 residues. The V end lost 5 bases, the J end lost 6 bases, and 11 bases lay between the germline ends. Germline assignment: CDR1 LNHDA and CDR2 SQIVND (reference sequence). The CDR3 DNA reads TGTGCCAGTAGTCCCGGACAGTTCGAGCAGTACTTC. Translation gives CASSPGQFEQYF.

The chain recombines TRBV10-1 with TRBJ2-2; TRBD2 might be the D (7 bases). V lost 3 bases and J lost 6, with 14 bases in between. The CDR3 is 15 amino acids. Germline V gives CDR1 WNHNN, CDR2 SYGVQD (reference sequence). The DNA for the CDR3 is TGCGCCAGCAGTGACAACGTGGGGGGGCCCGGGGAGCTGTTTTTT. Its translation: CASSDNVGGPGELFF.

This chain joins TRBV19 and TRBJ1-1; D unresolved. This CDR3 contains 11 residues. Germline V gene lookup returns CDR1 LNHDA and CDR2 SQIVND (reference sequence). The V end lost 8 bases, the J end lost 4 bases, and 8 bases lay between the germline ends. CDR3 DNA: TGTGCCAGTCGCGGGCTCACTGAAGCTTTCTTT. Its protein product is CASRGLTEAFF.

The chain couples TRBV6-5 to TRBJ2-5, with D possibly being TRBD1 (5 bases). Per the germline V gene, CDR1 is MNHEY and CDR2 is SVGAGI. V dropped 1 base and J dropped 2 bases, with 11 bases sitting between them. The CDR3 totals 15 residues. CDR3 DNA: TGTGCCAGCAGTTACTTAGGGGCTAAACAAGAGACCCAGTACTTC. Protein product: CASSYLGAKQETQYF.

This clone appeared once. The chain is built from TRBV19 and TRBJ2-2; 10 positions agree with TRBD2. Germline CDR1 and CDR2: LNHDA and SQIVND (reference sequence). The CDR3 sequence is 14 residues long. V shed 9 bases and J 7 bases; nucleotides not matched to a gene: 8. CDR3 region: CASKGTSVRGELFF. In nucleotides, the CDR3 is TGTGCCAGCAAGGGGACTAGCGTGCGCGGGGAGCTGTTTTTT.

V is TRBV6-5 and J is TRBJ2-1; D uncertain. The CDR3 is made up of 15 amino acids. Germline V lookup: CDR1 MNHEY, CDR2 SVGAGI. V lost 1 base, J lost 4 bases, and 11 bases lay in between. CDR3 nucleotide sequence: TGTGCCAGCAGTTACTTTGGCTACGGGTACAATGAGCAGTTCTTC. This sequence encodes CASSYFGYGYNEQFF.

The chain has TRBV28 and TRBJ1-5; 9 bases fit TRBD1. The germline gives CDR1 MDHEN, CDR2 SYDVKM. This CDR3 has 19 residues. The V gene end was trimmed by 2 bases and the J gene end by 1 base; junction bases not matched to a gene: 12. CDR3 loop: CASSLSGTGLFYSNQPQHF. The CDR3, as DNA: TGTGCCAGCAGTTTAAGCGGGACAGGGCTCTTCTACAGCAATCAGCCCCAGCATTTT.

The chain joins TRBV6-5 to TRBJ2-3, with a tentative D call TRBD2 (6 bases). Germline-derived CDR1 and CDR2 are MNHEY and SVGAGI. The CDR3 extends over 14 amino acids. Trimming removed 6 bases from V and 2 bases from J, with 12 bases in between. Written as DNA, the CDR3 is TGTGCCAGCAGGAGGCGGGGCCACACAGATACGCAGTATTTT. It is translated as CASRRRGHTDTQYF.

V gene TRBV5-1 combines with J gene TRBJ2-1; 9 bases align to TRBD1. The CDR3 length is 16 residues. Germline V gene data show CDR1 as SGHRS and CDR2 as YFSETQ. Trimming removed 0 bases from V and 9 bases from J; junction bases left unmatched: 10. In DNA, the CDR3 is TGCGCCAGCAGCTTGGTTGGGACAGGGTCGTTCGGTGAGCAGTTCTTC. Encoded protein: CASSLVGTGSFGEQFF.

The chain uses TRBV2 and TRBJ2-2; D is ambiguous. The V and J ends lost 1 base and 3 bases respectively, with 6 bases between them. CDR3 length equals 14 residues. Germline V gene sequence: CDR1 SNHLY, CDR2 FYNNEI. CDR3 nucleotides: TGTGCCAGCAGTGAAGAGTCAGACACCGGGGAGCTGTTTTTT. Translating it yields CASSEESDTGELFF.

The chain recombines TRBV7-9 with TRBJ1-1; weak D call: TRBD1 (6 bases). The V and J ends lost 3 bases and 7 bases respectively, with 9 bases between them. CDR3 length: 12 amino acids. The germline V gene has CDR1 SEHNR and CDR2 FQNEAQ (reference sequence). In DNA, the CDR3 is TGTGCCAGCAGCTTGGGACACCTTGAAGCTTTCTTT. Amino acids: CASSLGHLEAFF.